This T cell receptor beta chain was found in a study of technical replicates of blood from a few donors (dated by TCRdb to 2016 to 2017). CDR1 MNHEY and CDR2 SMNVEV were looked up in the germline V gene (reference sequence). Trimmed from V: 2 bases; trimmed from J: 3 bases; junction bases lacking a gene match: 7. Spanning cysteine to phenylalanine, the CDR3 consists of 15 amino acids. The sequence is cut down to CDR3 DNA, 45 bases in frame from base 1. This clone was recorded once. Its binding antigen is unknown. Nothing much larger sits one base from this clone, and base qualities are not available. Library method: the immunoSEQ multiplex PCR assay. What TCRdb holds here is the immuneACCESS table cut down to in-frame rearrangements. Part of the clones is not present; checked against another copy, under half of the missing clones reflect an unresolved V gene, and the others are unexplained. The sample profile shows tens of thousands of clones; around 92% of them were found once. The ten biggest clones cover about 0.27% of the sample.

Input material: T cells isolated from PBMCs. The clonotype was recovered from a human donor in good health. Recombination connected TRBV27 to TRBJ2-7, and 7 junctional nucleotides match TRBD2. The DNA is TGTGCCAGCAGTTTAAGGGCGTCTAGCGGCTACGAGCAGTACTTC. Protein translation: CASSLRASSGYEQYF.